The 18 T cell receptor beta chains given below trace back to one sample, sequenced in a study of neoadjuvant anti-PD-1 for oral cavity cancer (dated by TCRdb to about 2021). Libraries were made using the immunoSEQ multiplex PCR assay. TCRdb retrieved this table from immuneACCESS and kept in-frame rearrangements only. Not all clones are present; in checked studies, unresolved V genes account for under half, and no reason is known for the remainder. Within this sample are 6,000 to 9,000 clones, with around 67% of them counted one time only. The top ten clones comprise around 3.4% of the sample. The time point label on this specimen signifies: after neoadjuvant nivolumab, at surgical resection. Source: PBMCs, taken after nivolumab (anti-PD-1) treatment. The receptors here all came from a person between 35 and 79 years old with oral cavity squamous cell carcinoma.

This clone has just a few counts. The rearrangement joins TRBV7-2 to TRBJ2-7, with TRBD1 identical over 9 bases. V lost 2 bases and J lost 4; bases outside the gene matches: 6. The CDR3 is 15 amino acids. Germline V CDR1 and CDR2: SGHTA, FQGNSA. The CDR3 region has the DNA TGTGCCAGCAGCTTATCCCCGGGACAGGGTTACGAGCAGTACTTC. It codes for CASSLSPGQGYEQYF.

The chain couples TRBV14 to TRBJ1-1; 8 positions match TRBD1. CDR1 SGHDN and CDR2 FVKESK come from the germline V gene. This CDR3 has 14 residues. The V segment lost 4 bases and the J segment 11 bases; nucleotides outside the gene matches: 12. As DNA, the CDR3 is TGTGCCAGCAGCCTAAGGACAGGGTGGAGTTTGGCTTTCTTT. Protein sequence: CASSLRTGWSLAFF.

The chain links TRBV5-1 to TRBJ1-2; D might be TRBD1 (6 bases). Per the germline V gene, CDR1 is SGHRS and CDR2 is YFSETQ. This CDR3 spans 15 amino acids. V was clipped by 1 base and J by 2 bases, with 12 bases between them. This CDR3 reads CASSLSGALNYGYTF. CDR3 bases: TGCGCCAGCAGCTTGTCGGGGGCGTTGAACTATGGCTACACCTTC.

The V gene is TRBV19, the J gene TRBJ1-2; unclear D gene. Germline CDR1 reads LNHDA; CDR2 reads SQIVND (reference sequence). CDR3 length: 12 amino acids. Trimming took off 9 bases at V and 8 bases at J, with 16 bases between the two ends. The DNA for the CDR3 is TGTGCCAGCCGCAGGTGGGGTGGAGGCTACACCTTC. Translating it yields CASRRWGGGYTF.

The sample holds a few counts of this clone. This chain uses TRBV30 with TRBJ2-2; D uncertain. The V and J ends lost 0 bases and 2 bases respectively, with 10 bases between them. The CDR3 loop spans 15 amino acids. Germline lookup yields CDR1 GTSNPN and CDR2 SVGIG (reference sequence). In DNA form, the CDR3 reads TGTGCCTGGAGTGTACTTAGGTCTAACACCGGGGAGCTGTTTTTT. Its protein is CAWSVLRSNTGELFF.

This clone was seen only a few times. J is TRBJ1-6 and V is TRBV6-1; 9 bases are a match to TRBD1. V gave up 8 bases and J gave up 7 bases; unmatched junction bases: 6. The CDR3 extends over 14 amino acids. Germline V gives CDR1 MNHNS, CDR2 SASEGT. The CDR3 reads CASRDRVGNSPLHF. Written as DNA, the CDR3 is TGTGCCAGCCGGGACAGGGTAGGGAATTCACCCCTCCACTTT.

V and J are TRBV27 and TRBJ2-3; D is undetermined. The length of the CDR3 is 14 residues. Germline CDR1 reads MNHEY; CDR2 reads SMNVEV (reference sequence). Trimming pared 2 bases from V and 6 bases from J, leaving 12 bases between. CDR3 loop: CASSLEGPADTQYF. For the CDR3, the DNA is TGTGCCAGCAGTTTAGAAGGCCCAGCGGATACGCAGTATTTT.

CDR3 DNA sequence: TGTGCCAGCAGTGAAGCGTTTAGAATAGACGAGCAGTACTTC. Its translation is CASSEAFRIDEQYF. The chain links TRBV6-1 to TRBJ2-7; D ambiguous. V lost 0 bases and J 5 bases, leaving 11 bases between the germline ends. In germline, CDR1 is MNHNS, CDR2 SASEGT. The CDR3 is 14 amino acids.

V usage is TRBV9 and J usage is TRBJ2-2; D not resolved. This CDR3 spans 15 amino acids. The V end lost 4 bases, the J end lost 4 bases, and 14 bases lay between the germline ends. The germline gives CDR1 SGDLS, CDR2 YYNGEE. The DNA of the CDR3 is TGTGCCAGCAGCTCCTATTCCGCAGGCACCGGGGAGCTGTTTTTT. Its translation is CASSSYSAGTGELFF.

The chain combines TRBV10-2 with TRBJ2-2; D possibly corresponds to TRBD1 (5 bases). From germline, CDR1 is WSHSY and CDR2 SAAADI. The germline V and J ends were trimmed by 7 bases and 10 bases, with 13 bases remaining between them. CDR3 length: 12 residues. The CDR3: CASTESGLELFF. CDR3 nucleotide sequence: TGCGCCAGCACCGAGTCAGGGCTGGAGCTGTTTTTT.

About this clone itself: The junction differs from germline at one of its ends, possibly a read error. This chain links TRBV9 with TRBJ2-2; TRBD2 aligns across 8 bases. The CDR3 length is 12 residues. The germline gives CDR1 SGDLS, CDR2 YYNGEE. The chain's CDR3 is CASSAGASGPSF. The CDR3 nucleotides are TGTGCCAGCAGTGCAGGGGCTAGCGGGCCCTCTTTT.

The V and J genes are TRBV10-3 and TRBJ1-1; tentative D call: TRBD1 (6 bases). V was clipped by 6 bases and J by 1 base, with 12 bases between them. CDR1 and CDR2 from the germline V gene are ENHRY and SYGVKD. This CDR3 has 14 amino acids. DNA for the CDR3: TGTGCCATCAGCCCAGGGGACCAGAACACTGAAGCTTTCTTT. It is translated as CAISPGDQNTEAFF.

The genes are TRBV13 and TRBJ2-1; 9 bases agree with TRBD1. Trimming removed 1 base from V and 8 bases from J; junction bases left unmatched: 15. The CDR3 covers 18 residues. CDR1 and CDR2 (germline): PRHDT, FYEKMQ (reference sequence). The CDR3 sequence is CASSLAYRTMDRGHEQFF. The DNA of the CDR3 is TGTGCCAGCAGCTTAGCTTATCGAACGATGGACAGGGGTCATGAGCAGTTCTTC.

V and J are TRBV7-8 and TRBJ1-2; D not certain. The germline CDR1 and CDR2 sequences are SGHVS and FQNEAQ. The length of the CDR3 is 16 residues. Trimming stripped 1 base from V and 2 bases from J, with 14 bases between. For the CDR3, the DNA is TGTGCCAGCAGCTTAGTGGCTTCACAGTTCAACTATGGCTACACCTTC. It translates to CASSLVASQFNYGYTF.

The chain combines TRBV7-8 with TRBJ1-2; D remains ambiguous. The V gene lost 5 bases and the J gene lost 4 bases, with 17 bases spanning the gap. Germline V gene lookup returns CDR1 SGHVS and CDR2 FQNEAQ. This CDR3 contains 15 residues. CDR3 amino acids: CASSRATTPTYGYTF. CDR3 DNA: TGTGCCAGCAGCCGGGCAACGACTCCTACCTATGGCTACACCTTC.

This sequence joins TRBV13 and TRBJ2-7, with D hard to call. Looked up from germline, CDR1 is PRHDT and CDR2 is FYEKMQ (reference sequence). V lost 1 base, J lost 6 bases, and 13 bases lay in between. The CDR3 has 14 amino acids. CDR3 sequence: CASSLVGIYSEQYF. The CDR3 DNA is TGTGCCAGCAGCTTAGTAGGGATCTATTCCGAGCAGTACTTC.

The rearrangement links TRBV7-2 to TRBJ1-3; a weak D match, TRBD1 (5 bases). The CDR3 contains 13 residues. V shed 3 bases and J shed 8 bases, with 11 bases lying between them. CDR1 is SGHTA, CDR2 FQGNSA, per germline. CDR3 amino acids: CASSFWGTDTIYF. The CDR3 coding sequence is TGTGCCAGCAGCTTTTGGGGGACGGACACCATATATTTT. The whole variable domain, remainder taken from reference TRBV7-2 and TRBJ1-3, is GAGVSQSPSNKVTEKGKDVELRCDPISGHTALYWYRQSLGQGLEFLIYFQGNSAPDKSGLPSDRFSAERTGGSVSTLTIQRTQQEDSAVYLCASSFWGTDTIYFGEGSWLTVV.

There are a few counts of this clone. The CDR3: CASRTGPRGGYGYTF. CDR3 bases: TGTGCCAGCAGAACAGGTCCCAGGGGCGGCTATGGCTACACCTTC. The genes are TRBV6-5 and TRBJ1-2, with a weak D call TRBD1 (6 bases). CDR3 length equals 15 residues. V lost 6 bases, J lost 4 bases, and 18 bases lay in between. The germline CDR1 and CDR2 sequences are MNHEY and SVGAGI.